These 27 T cell receptor beta chains originate from one sample sequenced in a study of response to subunit inactivated influenza vaccine. MiXCR, run by TCRdb on the RT-PCR reads, gives a single entry per CDR3 protein. The table has roughly 650,000 distinct CDR3 sequences, approximately 15% seen once; the top ten hold about 7.4%. This specimen was PBMCs from blood, taken 14 days before vaccination. These receptors came from a man in his fifties or sixties who received an inactivated influenza vaccine.

The chain carries TRBV2 and TRBJ1-5, with D unclear. This CDR3 region has 14 residues. V was shortened by 1 base and J by 7 bases, with 11 bases between the two germline ends. Germline V gives CDR1 SNHLY, CDR2 FYNNEI. The CDR3 sequence: CASSEVRIWQPQHF. In nucleotides, the CDR3 is TGTGCCAGCAGTGAAGTGCGGATTTGGCAGCCCCAGCATTTT.

This clonotype was recorded a few times. The rearrangement joins TRBV10-3 to TRBJ2-7; D gene unclear. Germline V gene lookup returns CDR1 ENHRY and CDR2 SYGVKD. This CDR3 is 12 amino acids long. V gave up 6 bases and J gave up 0 bases, with 6 bases separating them. This CDR3 is CAIRGLSYEQYF. CDR3 in DNA: TGTGCCATCAGGGGTCTCTCCTACGAGCAGTACTTC.

The rearrangement links TRBV12-3 or TRBV12-4 to TRBJ1-5; the match to TRBD1 covers 7 bases. V lost 5 bases, J lost 5 bases, and 3 bases stayed unmatched. The CDR3 extends over 13 amino acids. This CDR3 reads CASSADRDQPQHF. DNA of the CDR3: TGTGCCAGCAGTGCTGACAGGGATCAGCCCCAGCATTTT.

In this sample, this clonotype turned up many times. The rearrangement links TRBV20-1 to TRBJ2-2, with D perhaps assigned TRBD1 or TRBD2 (6 bases each). This CDR3 contains 14 residues. Trimming removed 3 bases at V and 1 base at J, with 9 bases between. Germline values: CDR1 DFQATT, CDR2 SNEGSKA (reference sequence). The CDR3 loop reads CSARGGKNTGELFF. DNA for the CDR3: TGCAGTGCTAGGGGGGGCAAGAACACCGGGGAGCTGTTTTTT.

This clonotype was counted a few times. The gene calls are TRBV9 and TRBJ2-3, with 7 bases fitting TRBD1. The CDR3 totals 15 residues. Germline CDR1 SGDLS, CDR2 YYNGEE. V gave up 1 base and J gave up 4 bases; unmatched junction bases: 6. The CDR3 spells CASSVKTGSPDTQYF. The CDR3, as DNA: TGTGCCAGCAGCGTAAAGACAGGGAGCCCAGATACGCAGTATTTT.

The rearrangement uses TRBV5-1 and TRBJ1-5; D unclear. V was shortened by 0 bases and J by 6 bases, with 10 bases between the two germline ends. The CDR3 length is 14 residues. In germline, CDR1 is SGHRS, CDR2 YFSETQ. CDR3 sequence (DNA): TGCGCCAGCAGCTTGGGGGGAAAGGGTCAGCCCCAGCATTTT. Protein: CASSLGGKGQPQHF.

This clonotype was seen a few times. The rearrangement links TRBV4-1 to TRBJ2-1; 12 nucleotides line up with TRBD2. J lost 0 bases, V lost 2 bases, and 2 bases had no gene match. Germline CDR1 reads MGHRA; CDR2 reads YSYEKL. The CDR3 extends over 17 amino acids. The CDR3 nucleotides are TGCGCCAGCAGCCAAAGGGGACTAGCGGGCTCCTACAATGAGCAGTTCTTC. It translates to CASSQRGLAGSYNEQFF.

This clonotype appeared many times. The chain couples TRBV30 to TRBJ1-2; D remains unclear. Germline V lookup: CDR1 GTSNPN, CDR2 SVGIG (reference sequence). This CDR3 spans 12 amino acids. Trimming took off 3 bases at V and 4 bases at J, with 9 bases between the two ends. This CDR3 is CAWRAGGYGYTF. CDR3 DNA sequence: TGTGCCTGGAGGGCCGGTGGCTATGGCTACACCTTC.

This clonotype was found a few times. The chain couples TRBV7-2 to TRBJ2-1; TRBD1 might be the D (8 bases). V shed 5 bases and J shed 6 bases, with 14 bases lying between them. The V gene's germline CDR1 is SGHTA and CDR2 FQGNSA. The CDR3 is made up of 14 amino acids. The CDR3 sequence: CASSTQGGINEQFF. In DNA form, the CDR3 reads TGTGCCAGCAGCACACAGGGGGGGATCAATGAGCAGTTCTTC.

This clonotype was seen only a few times. The V call is TRBV7-6, the J call TRBJ2-7; D is uncertain. CDR1 SGHVS and CDR2 FNYEAQ come from the germline V gene. There are 13 residues in the CDR3. Deletions cut 1 base from V and 5 bases from J, with 9 bases between. This CDR3 reads CASSLVESHEQYF. CDR3 sequence (DNA): TGTGCCAGCAGCTTAGTGGAGTCCCACGAGCAGTACTTC.

This clonotype has just a few counts. The chain combines TRBV28 with TRBJ1-1, with a possible D match to TRBD1 (5 bases). The CDR3 has 13 amino acids. Trimming cost V 7 bases and J 6 bases, with 15 bases left between them. CDR1 and CDR2 from the germline V gene are MDHEN and SYDVKM. The CDR3 sequence: CASTLGLGAEAFF. The CDR3 DNA is TGTGCCAGCACTCTGGGGCTCGGGGCTGAAGCTTTCTTT.

The genes are TRBV11-1 and TRBJ2-1; D not resolved. V dropped 2 bases and J dropped 4 bases, with 27 bases sitting between them. CDR1 is SGHAT, CDR2 FQDESV, per germline (reference sequence). This CDR3 spans 20 amino acids. CDR3 nucleotides: TGTGCCAGCAGCTTAAGCTCTCCCGTAGTTTCCCCCCCCGGGTACAATGAGCAGTTCTTC. It translates to CASSLSSPVVSPPGYNEQFF.

The table lists this clonotype with a few counts. This sequence joins TRBV7-2 and TRBJ2-7, with 9 bases fitting TRBD2. This CDR3 is 14 amino acids long. Germline assignment: CDR1 SGHTA and CDR2 FQGNSA. Germline trimming cut 4 bases from V and 2 bases from J; bases unmatched to any gene: 3. The DNA for the CDR3 is TGTGCCAGCAGCTCCGTAGCGGGGGCCTACGAGCAGTACTTC. This codes for CASSSVAGAYEQYF.

V usage is TRBV7-2 and J usage is TRBJ2-7, with 8 bases lining up with TRBD1. The CDR3 contains 15 residues. With 1 base clipped from V and 3 bases from J, the junction kept 5 bases outside the gene matches. Looked up from germline, CDR1 is SGHTA and CDR2 is FQGNSA. The CDR3 spells CASSLGGQAIYEQYF. The CDR3 region has the DNA TGTGCCAGCAGCTTAGGGGGACAGGCGATCTACGAGCAGTACTTC. Looking up the rest from reference TRBV7-2 and TRBJ2-7 gives the full variable domain: GAGVSQSPSNKVTEKGKDVELRCDPISGHTALYWYRQSLGQGLEFLIYFQGNSAPDKSGLPSDRFSAERTGGSVSTLTIQRTQQEDSAVYLCASSLGGQAIYEQYFGPGTRLTVT.

V usage is TRBV6-1 and J usage is TRBJ1-1; D is uncertain. CDR1 and CDR2 from the germline V gene are MNHNS and SASEGT. CDR3 length: 14 amino acids. V was trimmed by 3 bases and J by 0 bases, leaving 8 bases between them. This chain's CDR3 is CASSDSFLNTEAFF. DNA of the CDR3: TGTGCCAGCAGTGACAGTTTTTTGAACACTGAAGCTTTCTTT.

This clonotype occurred a few times. V gene TRBV7-9 combines with J gene TRBJ1-4; D ambiguous. This CDR3 has 13 residues. CDR1 is SEHNR and CDR2 is FQNEAQ in the germline V gene (reference sequence). CDR3 sequence: CATDQDANEKLFF. The CDR3, as DNA: TGTGCAACAGATCAGGACGCTAATGAAAAACTGTTTTTT. The full variable domain, completed using reference TRBV7-9 and TRBJ1-4, is DTGVSQNPRHKITKRGQNVTFRCDPISEHNRLYWYRQTLGQGPEFLTYFQNEAQLEKSRLLSDRFSAERPKGSFSTLEIQRTEQGDSAMYLCATDQDANEKLFFGSGTQLSVL.

This clonotype was counted between two and nine times. V and J are TRBV12-3 or TRBV12-4 and TRBJ2-7; 9 bases are a match to TRBD2. Germline trimming cut 0 bases from V and 3 bases from J; bases unmatched to any gene: 6. This CDR3 region has 16 residues. The CDR3 here is CASSLAVAGEFYEQYF. The CDR3, as DNA: TGTGCCAGCAGTTTAGCGGTAGCGGGAGAATTCTACGAGCAGTACTTC.

Only a few counts were recorded for this clonotype. The V gene is TRBV7-9, the J gene TRBJ1-5; no clear D gene. CDR3 length equals 14 residues. CDR1 and CDR2 from the germline V gene are SEHNR and FQNEAQ (reference sequence). Trimming took 6 bases from V and 6 from J, leaving 15 bases between them. The CDR3 sequence is CASSQDMASQPQHF. In nucleotides, the CDR3 is TGTGCCAGCAGTCAAGATATGGCTTCTCAGCCCCAGCATTTT.

This clonotype has a handful of counts. V and J are TRBV15 and TRBJ1-1; D might be TRBD1 (5 bases). The V end lost 3 bases, the J end lost 3 bases, and 14 bases lay between the germline ends. The germline V gene encodes CDR1 LNHNV and CDR2 YYDKDF (reference sequence). The CDR3 contains 15 residues. In DNA form, the CDR3 reads TGTGCCACCAGCAGGGGTGCCGGGGGGGACACTGAAGCTTTCTTT. As protein: CATSRGAGGDTEAFF.

The table lists this clonotype with many counts. J is TRBJ2-7 and V is TRBV9; 7 bases are a match to TRBD1. There are 14 residues in the CDR3. Trimming cost V 2 bases and J 1 base; bases outside gene matches: 3. CDR1 and CDR2 from the germline V gene are SGDLS and YYNGEE. The CDR3 reads CASSVQGVSYEQYF. CDR3 nucleotide sequence: TGTGCCAGCAGCGTCCAGGGGGTTTCCTACGAGCAGTACTTC. The entire variable domain, with the rest obtained from reference TRBV9 and TRBJ2-7, is as follows: DSGVTQTPKHLITATGQRVTLRCSPRSGDLSVYWYQQSLDQGLQFLIQYYNGEERAKGNILERFSAQQFPDLHSELNLSSLELGDSALYFCASSVQGVSYEQYFGPGTRLTVT.

This clonotype was seen a handful of times. The chain recombines TRBV19 with TRBJ2-7, with TRBD2 matching over 10 bases. This CDR3 comprises 15 residues. The V segment lost 5 bases and the J segment 2 bases; nucleotides outside the gene matches: 6. CDR1 and CDR2 from the germline V gene are LNHDA and SQIVND (reference sequence). The CDR3 region has the DNA TGTGCCAGTAGTCCCGGGACTAGCGTTACCTACGAGCAGTACTTC. It is translated as CASSPGTSVTYEQYF.

This clonotype was counted at least ten times. J is TRBJ2-3 and V is TRBV15; D is unclear. The CDR3 contains 16 residues. Germline CDR1 and CDR2: LNHNV and YYDKDF (reference sequence). V was cut by 0 bases and J by 1 base, with 11 bases left in between. CDR3 loop: CATSRDLGYGTDTQYF. In DNA form, the CDR3 reads TGTGCCACCAGCAGAGATTTGGGGTATGGCACAGATACGCAGTATTTT.

This clonotype turned up a few times. J is TRBJ1-2 and V is TRBV3-1, with no clear D. CDR3 size: 16 residues. The ends were cut back, 1 base at V and 3 bases at J, with 15 bases in the middle. The germline V gene encodes CDR1 LGHDT and CDR2 YNNKEL (reference sequence). This CDR3 reads CASSQGSQARDYGYTF. The CDR3 coding sequence is TGTGCCAGCAGCCAAGGATCCCAGGCCCGCGACTATGGCTACACCTTC.

This clonotype was seen a few times. The rearrangement joins TRBV5-1 to TRBJ1-3; D is undetermined. V was clipped by 3 bases and J by 4 bases, with 8 bases between them. The V gene's germline CDR1 is SGHRS and CDR2 YFSETQ. CDR3 size: 13 residues. For the CDR3, the DNA is TGCGCCAGCAGCTGGGAACAGGGAAACACCATATATTTT. It translates to CASSWEQGNTIYF.

This clonotype appeared many times. The chain recombines TRBV12-3 or TRBV12-4 with TRBJ2-1; 8 bases agree with TRBD2. Trimming cost V 6 bases and J 12 bases; bases outside gene matches: 4. The CDR3 length is 11 residues. The CDR3 reads CASSSAGVQFF. The CDR3 region has the DNA TGTGCCAGCAGCTCAGCGGGAGTGCAGTTCTTC.

This clonotype turned up a few times. This rearrangement joins TRBV7-2 to TRBJ2-5, with D maybe TRBD1 (6 bases). The CDR3 sequence is 16 residues long. V was trimmed by 5 bases and J by 2 bases, leaving 18 bases between them. Germline CDR1 and CDR2: SGHTA and FQGNSA. CDR3 DNA sequence: TGTGCCAGCAGCCGAAGCCGCCCGGGACAACAAGAGACCCAGTACTTC. It translates to CASSRSRPGQQETQYF.

This clonotype was recorded many times. The chain carries TRBV3-1 and TRBJ2-2, with D uncertain. Trimming cost V 6 bases and J 1 base, with 9 bases left between them. Germline lookup yields CDR1 LGHDT and CDR2 YNNKEL (reference sequence). The CDR3 loop spans 14 amino acids. CDR3 residues: CASRRAKNTGELFF. As DNA, the CDR3 is TGTGCCAGCAGAAGGGCCAAGAACACCGGGGAGCTGTTTTTT.